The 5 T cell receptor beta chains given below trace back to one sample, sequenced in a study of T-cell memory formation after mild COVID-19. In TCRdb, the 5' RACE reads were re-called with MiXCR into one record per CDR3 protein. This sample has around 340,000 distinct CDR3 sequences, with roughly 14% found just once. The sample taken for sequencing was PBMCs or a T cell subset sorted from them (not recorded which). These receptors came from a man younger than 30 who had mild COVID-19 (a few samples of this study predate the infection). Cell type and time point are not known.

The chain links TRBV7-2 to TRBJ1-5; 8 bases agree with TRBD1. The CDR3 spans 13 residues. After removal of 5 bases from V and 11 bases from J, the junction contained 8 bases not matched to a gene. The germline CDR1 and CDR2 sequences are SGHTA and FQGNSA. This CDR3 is CASSPDREQSQHF. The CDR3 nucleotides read TGTGCCAGCAGCCCGGACAGGGAACAGTCCCAGCATTTT.

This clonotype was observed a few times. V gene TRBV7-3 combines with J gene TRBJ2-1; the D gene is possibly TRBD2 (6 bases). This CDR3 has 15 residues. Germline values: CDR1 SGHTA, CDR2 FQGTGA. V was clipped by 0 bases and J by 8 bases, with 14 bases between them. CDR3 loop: CASSLTAIGGYEQFF. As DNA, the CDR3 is TGTGCCAGCAGCTTAACCGCTATTGGGGGGTATGAGCAGTTCTTC.

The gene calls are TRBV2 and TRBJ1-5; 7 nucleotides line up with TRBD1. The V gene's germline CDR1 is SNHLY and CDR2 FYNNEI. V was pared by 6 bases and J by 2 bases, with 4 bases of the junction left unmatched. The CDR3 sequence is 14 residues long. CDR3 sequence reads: CASRLGTGNQPQHF. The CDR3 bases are TGTGCCAGCAGGCTGGGGACAGGCAATCAGCCCCAGCATTTT.

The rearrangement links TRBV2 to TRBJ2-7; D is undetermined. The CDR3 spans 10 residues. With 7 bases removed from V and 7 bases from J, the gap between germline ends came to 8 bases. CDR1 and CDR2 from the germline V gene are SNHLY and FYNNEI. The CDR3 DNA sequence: TGTGCCAGCACCATGGGGGAGCAGTACTTC. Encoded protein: CASTMGEQYF.

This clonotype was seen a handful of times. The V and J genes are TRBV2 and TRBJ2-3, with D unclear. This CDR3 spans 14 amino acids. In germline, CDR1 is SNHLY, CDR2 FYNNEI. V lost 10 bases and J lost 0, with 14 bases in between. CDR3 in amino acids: CATRTETSTDTQYF. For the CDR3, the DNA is TGTGCCACCCGGACGGAGACTAGCACAGATACGCAGTATTTT.